This T cell receptor beta chain is drawn from a study of blood T cell repertoires in COVID-19. The wider study: From the United States, Italy and Spain came samples of acute and convalescent COVID-19.

Source study methods: Cell counts per sample came from amplifying reference gene primers. Sequencing used immunoSEQ multiplex PCR; TCRdb keeps in-frame clones, though not all of them. That table gives V, J and clone size, and the DNA gave D and trimming. Of roughly 200,000 clones listed, 85% to 90% were seen once; the top ten hold roughly 20%. CDR3 size: 17 residues. V was clipped by 3 bases and J by 0 bases; unmatched bases: 8. Per germline, CDR1 DFQATT and CDR2 SNEGSKA (reference sequence). The chain recombines TRBV20-1 with TRBJ1-3, with 10 bases aligning to TRBD1. The TCR originated in a person aged 65 to 85 with COVID-19, enrolled during active disease. The sequenced material came from peripheral blood. The CDR3 region has the DNA TGCAGTGCTAGTCGGCGGACAGGGGGTATCTCTGGAAACACCATATATTTT. Translating gives CSASRRTGGISGNTIYF.